The source of this T cell receptor (beta chain) is a study of Ad26.COV2.S vaccination and SARS-CoV-2 variants. Study overall: Ad26.COV2.S given intramuscularly, once or twice 56 days apart.

Described treatment: around 19 received Ad26.COV2.S at low or high dose, single or two shots; a few received placebo; per-sample allocation not given. Samples analyzed were those drawn on day 63 after the first vaccine or placebo injection. An Ad26 vector expressing Wuhan-strain SARS-CoV-2 spike constituted the vaccine. This clone was detected only a few times. The sample contains more than one DNA sequence encoding this CDR3. The table came from immunoSEQ multiplex PCR; TCRdb's copy has only in-frame clones and leaves some out. The sample comprises around 380,000 clones, 80% to 90% of which are singletons, and under 3.5% rests with the top ten. The junction had 5 bases not matched to a gene; V was cut back by 6 bases and J by 2 bases. CDR3 size: 14 residues. The germline CDR1 and CDR2 sequences are SGHRS and YFSETQ.

This specimen consisted of peripheral blood, obtained in a trial of Ad26.COV2.S vaccine versus placebo. The chain carries TRBV5-1 and TRBJ2-7; 10 nucleotides match TRBD1. The receptor was derived from a person between 18 and 59 years old who received the Ad26.COV2.S COVID-19 vaccine or a placebo. The CDR3 sequence: CASNLGQGTYEQYF. Here the CDR3 DNA reads TGCGCCAGCAACCTGGGACAGGGGACCTACGAGCAGTACTTC.